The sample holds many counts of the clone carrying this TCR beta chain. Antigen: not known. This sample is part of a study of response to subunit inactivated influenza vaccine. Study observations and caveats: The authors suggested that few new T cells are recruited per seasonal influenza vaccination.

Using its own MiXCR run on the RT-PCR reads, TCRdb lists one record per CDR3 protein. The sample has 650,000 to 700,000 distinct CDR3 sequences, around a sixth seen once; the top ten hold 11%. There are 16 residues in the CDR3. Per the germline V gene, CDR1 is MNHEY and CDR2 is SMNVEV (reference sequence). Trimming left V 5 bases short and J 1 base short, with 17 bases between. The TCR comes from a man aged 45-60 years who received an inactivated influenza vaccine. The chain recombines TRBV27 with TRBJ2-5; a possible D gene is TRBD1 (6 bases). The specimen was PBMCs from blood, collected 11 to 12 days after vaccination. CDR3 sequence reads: CASSRGFGRSQETQYF. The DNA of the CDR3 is TGTGCCAGCAGTAGGGGGTTCGGCAGGTCCCAAGAGACCCAGTACTTC.